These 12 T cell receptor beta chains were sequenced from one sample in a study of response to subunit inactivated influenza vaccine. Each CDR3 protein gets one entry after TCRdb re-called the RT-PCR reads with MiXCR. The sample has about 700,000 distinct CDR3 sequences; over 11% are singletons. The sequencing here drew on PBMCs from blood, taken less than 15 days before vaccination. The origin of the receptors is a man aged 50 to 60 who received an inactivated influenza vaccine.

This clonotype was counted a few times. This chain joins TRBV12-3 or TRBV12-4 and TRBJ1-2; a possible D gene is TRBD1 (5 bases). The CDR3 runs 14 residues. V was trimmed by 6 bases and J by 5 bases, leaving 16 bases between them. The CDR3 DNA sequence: TGTGCCAGCAGCCTATCAGGGAATGAGTATGGCTACACCTTC. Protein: CASSLSGNEYGYTF.

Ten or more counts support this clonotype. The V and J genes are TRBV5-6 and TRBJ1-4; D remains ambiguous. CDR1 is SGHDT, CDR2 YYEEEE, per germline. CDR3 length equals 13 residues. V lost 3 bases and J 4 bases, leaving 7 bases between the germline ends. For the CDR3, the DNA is TGTGCCAGCAGCTCCAGGCTTAATGAAAAACTGTTTTTT. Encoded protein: CASSSRLNEKLFF. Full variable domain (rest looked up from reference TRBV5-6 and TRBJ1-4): DAGVTQSPTHLIKTRGQQVTLRCSPKSGHDTVSWYQQALGQGPQFIFQYYEEEERQRGNFPDRFSGHQFPNYSSELNVNALLLGDSALYLCASSSRLNEKLFFGSGTQLSVL.

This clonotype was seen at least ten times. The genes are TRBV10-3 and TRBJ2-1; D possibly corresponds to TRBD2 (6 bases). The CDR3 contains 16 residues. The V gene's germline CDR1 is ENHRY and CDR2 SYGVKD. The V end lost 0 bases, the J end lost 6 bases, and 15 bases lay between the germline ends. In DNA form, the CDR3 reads TGTGCCATCAGTGAGTCTAGTAGCGGAGCATTCAATGAGCAGTTCTTC. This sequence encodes CAISESSSGAFNEQFF.

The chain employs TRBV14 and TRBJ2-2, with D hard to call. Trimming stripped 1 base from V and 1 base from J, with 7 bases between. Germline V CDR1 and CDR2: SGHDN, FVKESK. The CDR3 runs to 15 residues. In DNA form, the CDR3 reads TGTGCCAGCAGCCAAGTGAACGGGAACACCGGGGAGCTGTTTTTT. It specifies CASSQVNGNTGELFF.

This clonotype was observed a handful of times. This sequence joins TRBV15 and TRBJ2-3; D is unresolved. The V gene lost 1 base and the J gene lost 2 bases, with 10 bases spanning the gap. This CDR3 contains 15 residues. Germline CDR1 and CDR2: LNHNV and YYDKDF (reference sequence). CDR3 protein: CATSRVDFPTDTQYF. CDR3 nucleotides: TGTGCCACCAGCAGAGTTGACTTTCCCACAGATACGCAGTATTTT.

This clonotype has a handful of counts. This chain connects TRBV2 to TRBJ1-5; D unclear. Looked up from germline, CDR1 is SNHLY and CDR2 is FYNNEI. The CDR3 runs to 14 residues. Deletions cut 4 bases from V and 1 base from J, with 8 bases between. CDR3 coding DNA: TGTGCCAGCAGTGGGTGGCAGAGCAATCAGCCCCAGCATTTT. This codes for CASSGWQSNQPQHF.

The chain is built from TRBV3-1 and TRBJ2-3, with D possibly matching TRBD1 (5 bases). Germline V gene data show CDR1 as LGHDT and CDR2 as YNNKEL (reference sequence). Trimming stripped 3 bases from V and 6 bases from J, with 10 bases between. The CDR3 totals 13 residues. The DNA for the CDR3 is TGTGCCAGCAGCCACACAGGTGTGGATACGCAGTATTTT. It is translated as CASSHTGVDTQYF.

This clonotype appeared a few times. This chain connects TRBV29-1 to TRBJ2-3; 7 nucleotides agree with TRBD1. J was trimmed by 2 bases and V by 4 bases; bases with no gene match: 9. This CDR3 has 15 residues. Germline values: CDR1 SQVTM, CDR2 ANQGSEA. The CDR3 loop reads CSVGLTGTHTDTQYF. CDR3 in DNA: TGCAGCGTTGGTTTGACAGGGACCCACACAGATACGCAGTATTTT.

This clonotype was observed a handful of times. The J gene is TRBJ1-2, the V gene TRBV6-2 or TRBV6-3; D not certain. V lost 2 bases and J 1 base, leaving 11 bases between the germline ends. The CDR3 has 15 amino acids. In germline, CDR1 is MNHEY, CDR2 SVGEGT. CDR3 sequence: CASSYGGTDNYGYTF. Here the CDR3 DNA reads TGTGCCAGCAGTTACGGTGGAACAGATAACTATGGCTACACCTTC.

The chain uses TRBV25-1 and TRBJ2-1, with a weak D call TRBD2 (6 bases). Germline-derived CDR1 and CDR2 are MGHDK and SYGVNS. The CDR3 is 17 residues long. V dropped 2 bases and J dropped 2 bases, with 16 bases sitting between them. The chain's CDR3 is CASSEAWDSLTYNEQFF. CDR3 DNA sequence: TGTGCCAGCAGTGAAGCGTGGGACTCCCTGACCTACAATGAGCAGTTCTTC. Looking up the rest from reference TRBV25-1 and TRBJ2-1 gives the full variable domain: EADIYQTPRYLVIGTGKKITLECSQTMGHDKMYWYQQDPGMELHLIHYSYGVNSTEKGDLSSESTVSRIRTEHFPLTLESARPSHTSQYLCASSEAWDSLTYNEQFFGPGTRLTVL.

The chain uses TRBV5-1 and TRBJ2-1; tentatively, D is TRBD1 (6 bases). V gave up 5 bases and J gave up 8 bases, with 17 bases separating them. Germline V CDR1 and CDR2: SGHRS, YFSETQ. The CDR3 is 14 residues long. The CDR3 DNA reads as TGCGCCAGCAGGGTGGAGGACAGTTCCGATGAGCAGTTCTTC. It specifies CASRVEDSSDEQFF.

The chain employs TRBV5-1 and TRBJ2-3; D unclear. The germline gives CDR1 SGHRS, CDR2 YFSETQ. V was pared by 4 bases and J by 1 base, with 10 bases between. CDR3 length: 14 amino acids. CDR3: CASSPKAGTDTQYF. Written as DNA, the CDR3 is TGCGCCAGCAGCCCCAAGGCGGGCACAGATACGCAGTATTTT.